A single T cell receptor (beta chain) is shown here with its context. Antigen: not known. V was cut by 4 bases and J by 6 bases, with 7 bases left in between. This CDR3 comprises 11 residues. Germline V gene lookup returns CDR1 SQVTM and CDR2 ANQGSEA. TCRdb re-called the reads with MiXCR, one entry per CDR3 protein. The sample records approximately 250,000 distinct CDR3 sequences, about 5.9% being singletons. The entry originates in a study of T cell repertoires in cytomegalovirus infection. About the research overall: Public signatures in TCR beta pointed to CMV infection and matching HLA type.

Study results and caveats: Of the TCR beta families, the public ones yielded a cumulative frequency that identified carriers of CMV plus the relevant HLA. In two of eight donors, the top clonotype was HLA-C-restricted CMV-specific.

This sequence originates from a human donor in good health (CMV status not recorded). Some clones in this sample may be carry-over from other donors' samples. The material sequenced was PBMCs. The chain is built from TRBV29-1 and TRBJ2-1; D is uncertain. The CDR3 loop reads CSVASANEQFF. The CDR3 nucleotides are TGCAGCGTTGCAAGCGCCAATGAGCAGTTCTTC.